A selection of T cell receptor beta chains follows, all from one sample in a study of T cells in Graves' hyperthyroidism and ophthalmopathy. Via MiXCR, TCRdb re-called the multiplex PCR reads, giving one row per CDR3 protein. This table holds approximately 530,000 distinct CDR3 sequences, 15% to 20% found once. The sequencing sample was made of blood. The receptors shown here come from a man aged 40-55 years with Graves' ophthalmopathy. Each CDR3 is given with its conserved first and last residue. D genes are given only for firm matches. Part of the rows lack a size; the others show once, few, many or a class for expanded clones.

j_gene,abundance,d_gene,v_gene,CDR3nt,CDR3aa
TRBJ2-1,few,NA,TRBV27,TGTGCCAGCTTTCCTCTAGGAGGGGGCCATGAGCAGTTCTTC,CASFPLGGGHEQFF
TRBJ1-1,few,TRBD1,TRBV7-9,TGTGCCAGCAGCCGTACAGGGGGCCAAAGGAACACTGAAGCTTTCTTT,CASSRTGGQRNTEAFF
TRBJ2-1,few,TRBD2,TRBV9,TGTGCCAGCAGCGGAGCGGGAGAGTCCTACAATGAGCAGTTCTTC,CASSGAGESYNEQFF
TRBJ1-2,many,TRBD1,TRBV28,TGTGCCAGCAGTTCACCCTCCGGACAGGTCATCTATGGCTACACCTTC,CASSSPSGQVIYGYTF
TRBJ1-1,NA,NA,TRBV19,TGTGCCAGTAGTATAGTCTTTGGCACTGAAGCTTTCTTT,CASSIVFGTEAFF
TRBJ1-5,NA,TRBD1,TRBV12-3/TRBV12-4,TGTGCCAGCAGTCTGGACAGGATGCTCATTCAGCCCCAGCATTTT,CASSLDRMLIQPQHF
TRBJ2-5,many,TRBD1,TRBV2,TGTGCCAGCAGTGGGGGACAGACCCTAGGAGAGACCCAGTACTTC,CASSGGQTLGETQYF
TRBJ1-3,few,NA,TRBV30,TGTGCCTGGAGTGCCGGGACCTCTGGAAACACCATATATTTT,CAWSAGTSGNTIYF
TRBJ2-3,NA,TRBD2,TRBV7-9,TGTGCCAGCAGCTCCGTAATAGCGGGAGTCGCCAATACGCAGTATTTT,CASSSVIAGVANTQYF
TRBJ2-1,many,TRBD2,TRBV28,TGTGCCAGCAGCCCGGGACTAGCGACGTCGAATGAGCAGTTCTTC,CASSPGLATSNEQFF